This T cell receptor (beta chain) was profiled in a study of technical replicates of blood from a few donors. Profiling relied on immunoSEQ multiplex PCR, and the TCRdb table lists in-frame clones only, not all of them. The sample contains fewer than 95,000 clones, approximately 93% of which appear only once. With 0 bases clipped from V and 9 bases from J, the junction kept 2 bases outside the gene matches. The CDR3 is made up of 13 amino acids. CDR1 is MGHRA and CDR2 is YSYEKL in the germline V gene. V is TRBV4-1 and J is TRBJ2-3, with 8 bases lining up with TRBD2. Sequenced material: T cells isolated from PBMCs. The receptor comes from a human donor in good health. CDR3: CASSQEGLGTQYF. CDR3 in DNA: TGCGCCAGCAGCCAAGAGGGACTAGGGACGCAGTATTTT.